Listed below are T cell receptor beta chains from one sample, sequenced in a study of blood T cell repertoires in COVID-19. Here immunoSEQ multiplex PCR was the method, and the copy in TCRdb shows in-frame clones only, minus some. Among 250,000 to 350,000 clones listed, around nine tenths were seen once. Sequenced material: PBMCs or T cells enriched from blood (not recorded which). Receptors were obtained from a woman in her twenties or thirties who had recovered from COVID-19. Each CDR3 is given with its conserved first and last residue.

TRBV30	CAWSEVQATYGYTF
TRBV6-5	CASSRTGVKNTEAFF
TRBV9	CASSEEGFSPLHF
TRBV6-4	CASRERSGGPSNTGELFF
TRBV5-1	CASSLEGRGETQYF
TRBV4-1	CASNDRGKGDTEAFF
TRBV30	CAWSGGGQTINQPQHF
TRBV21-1	CASITQGANTEAFF
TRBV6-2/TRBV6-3	CASSYTRDRELHQPQHF
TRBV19	CASSIAQGRSPLHF
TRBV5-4	CASSLGTDTLYGYTF
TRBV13	CASSLGTETEAFF
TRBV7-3	CASSPGQGVSPLHF
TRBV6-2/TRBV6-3	CASSVASGNTEAFF
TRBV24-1	CATSRGTEQFF
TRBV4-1	CASSQVVTGVEQYF
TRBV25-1	CASRTPGTAYGYTF
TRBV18	CASSLAEANYEQYF
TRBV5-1	CASSSQGSGNTIYF
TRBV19	CASSPAGPLGQPQHF
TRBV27	CASSPQRDRGQPQHF
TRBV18	CASSPQTGTGAHEQYF
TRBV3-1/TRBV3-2	CASSPYGGRPDTQYF
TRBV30	CAWRSPQLSSYEQYF
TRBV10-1	CASSEHSRGTEAFF
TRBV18	CASSPPQVETQYF
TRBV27	CASTGAPSYNEQFF
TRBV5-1	CASRGPRGRSTDTQYF
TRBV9	CASSVARGEQANNSPLHF
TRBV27	CASSSWGKGVNQPQHF
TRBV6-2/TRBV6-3	CASSLLLTGTGNYEQYF
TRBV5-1	CASSLVGGPWNEQFF
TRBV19	CASSPGQGQTEAFF
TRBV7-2	CASSFIETVGQGRNSPLHF
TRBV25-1	CASSLGQGEPPDYGYTF
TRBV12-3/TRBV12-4	CASSTSGGYGYTF
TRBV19	CASSNLRGNTEAFF
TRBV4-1	CASSQDHSVSGNTIYF
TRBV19	CASSTQGAIAEAFF
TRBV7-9	CASKRDSYEQYF
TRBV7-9	CASSLSGGPGYF
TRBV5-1	CASSSRVGQPQHF
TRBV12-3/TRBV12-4	CASSPGGTDTQYF
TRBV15	CATSSLVVESTEAFF
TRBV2	CASTDLGGTEAFF
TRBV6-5	CATLLAGGARDTQYF
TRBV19	CASSTDQPGRETQYF
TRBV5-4	CASSYTGTGSYNEQFF